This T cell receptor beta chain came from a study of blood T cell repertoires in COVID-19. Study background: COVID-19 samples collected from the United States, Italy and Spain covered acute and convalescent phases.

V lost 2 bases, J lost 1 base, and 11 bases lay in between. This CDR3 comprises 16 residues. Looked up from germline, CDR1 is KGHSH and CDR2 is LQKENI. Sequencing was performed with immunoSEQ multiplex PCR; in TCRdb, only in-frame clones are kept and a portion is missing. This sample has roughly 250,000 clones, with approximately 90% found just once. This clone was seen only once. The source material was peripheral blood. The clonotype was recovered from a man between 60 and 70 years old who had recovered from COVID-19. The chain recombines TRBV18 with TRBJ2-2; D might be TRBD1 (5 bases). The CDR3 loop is CASSPVQGGNTGELFF. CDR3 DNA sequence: TGTGCCAGCTCACCAGTCCAGGGTGGGAACACCGGGGAGCTGTTTTTT.